Presented here are 3 T cell receptor beta chains from one specimen sequenced in a study of cytomegalovirus exposure and HLA in healthy donors. The PCR contained 60 Vbeta and 13 Jbeta primers. Clones were read by immunoSEQ multiplex PCR, and TCRdb kept only the in-frame ones, dropping some. The sample data list 140,000 to 150,000 clones. Input material: PBMCs. All receptors derive from a male donor in good health and CMV-seronegative.

This chain links TRBV11-2 with TRBJ2-7; D may be TRBD2 (5 bases). Germline-derived CDR1 and CDR2 are SGHAT and FQNNGV. Trimming cost V 1 base and J 0 bases, with 7 bases left between them. The CDR3 has 14 residues. The CDR3 nucleotides read TGTGCCAGCAGCTTAGTGGCGGGCTCCTACGAGCAGTACTTC. Translated, it gives CASSLVAGSYEQYF.

The chain combines TRBV7-9 with TRBJ1-5, with D perhaps matching TRBD1 (5 bases). Between the trimmed V and J ends, which lost 8 bases and 5 bases, there was a span of 13 bases. Germline V gene sequence: CDR1 SEHNR, CDR2 FQNEAQ (reference sequence). CDR3 size: 13 residues. The CDR3: CASSPLTDQPQHF. For the CDR3, the DNA is TGTGCCAGCTCGCCATTGACAGATCAGCCCCAGCATTTT.

V usage is TRBV30 and J usage is TRBJ1-2; unclear D gene. The V end lost 0 bases, the J end lost 5 bases, and 7 bases lay between the germline ends. The CDR3 extends over 12 amino acids. Germline CDR1 GTSNPN, CDR2 SVGIG (reference sequence). CDR3 in DNA: TGTGCCTGGAGTGTACGGAGTTATGGCTACACCTTC. Its translation: CAWSVRSYGYTF.